This entry lists 26 T cell receptor beta chains sequenced from one sample in a study of PD-1 blockade in classical Hodgkin lymphoma. The data were produced by immunoSEQ multiplex PCR, yet TCRdb's version contains in-frame clones alone and is incomplete. The sample holds approximately 44,000 clones, 69% seen once. Time point of the sample: cycle 4 day 1 (C4D1), after less than seven weeks of nivolumab. Relapses following autologous stem cell transplantation were seen in all patients, with brentuximab vedotin exposure varying. Sequenced material: peripheral blood mononuclear cells (PBMCs), taken before the fourth cycle of nivolumab. The origin of the receptors is a human donor with classical Hodgkin lymphoma.

This chain connects TRBV7-9 to TRBJ2-7, with D perhaps TRBD1 (5 bases). The CDR3 loop spans 13 amino acids. Germline values: CDR1 SEHNR, CDR2 FQNEAQ (reference sequence). With 4 bases removed from V and 1 base from J, the gap between germline ends came to 8 bases. The CDR3 reads CASSSDKSYEQYF. In nucleotides, the CDR3 is TGTGCCAGCAGCTCGGACAAATCCTACGAGCAGTACTTC. Based on the CDR3 plus reference TRBV7-9 and TRBJ2-7, the full variable domain is DTGVSQNPRHKITKRGQNVTFRCDPISEHNRLYWYRQTLGQGPEFLTYFQNEAQLEKSRLLSDRFSAERPKGSFSTLEIQRTEQGDSAMYLCASSSDKSYEQYFGPGTRLTVT.

Only a few counts were recorded for this clone. V is TRBV9 and J is TRBJ1-6; no reliable D call. Between the trimmed V and J ends, which lost 0 bases and 7 bases, there was a span of 8 bases. Looked up from germline, CDR1 is SGDLS and CDR2 is YYNGEE. This CDR3 region has 14 residues. For the CDR3, the DNA is TGTGCCAGCAGCGTAGGGACGGACAATTCACCCCTCCACTTT. Protein product: CASSVGTDNSPLHF.

The chain is built from TRBV9 and TRBJ1-1; D might be TRBD1 (5 bases). Germline V gives CDR1 SGDLS, CDR2 YYNGEE. V shed 2 bases and J shed 4 bases, with 12 bases lying between them. CDR3 length: 14 residues. CDR3: CASSVRGSSTEAFF. The CDR3 DNA reads TGTGCCAGCAGCGTTAGGGGATCGAGCACTGAAGCTTTCTTT. Drawing the rest from reference TRBV9 and TRBJ1-1, the complete variable domain is DSGVTQTPKHLITATGQRVTLRCSPRSGDLSVYWYQQSLDQGLQFLIQYYNGEERAKGNILERFSAQQFPDLHSELNLSSLELGDSALYFCASSVRGSSTEAFFGQGTRLTVV.

This chain links TRBV9 with TRBJ2-7, with 8 bases fitting TRBD2. This CDR3 spans 13 amino acids. J lost 7 bases, V lost 4 bases, and 7 bases had no gene match. Germline CDR1 reads SGDLS; CDR2 reads YYNGEE. DNA for the CDR3: TGTGCCAGCAGCCTTAGCGGGGCGAGTGAGCAGTACTTC. Translation gives CASSLSGASEQYF.

The gene calls are TRBV28 and TRBJ1-4, with D uncertain. CDR1 is MDHEN, CDR2 SYDVKM, per germline. The length of the CDR3 is 12 residues. The V and J ends lost 6 bases and 8 bases respectively, with 10 bases between them. CDR3 sequence reads: CASRGSWEKLFF. In DNA, the CDR3 is TGTGCCAGCAGGGGAAGTTGGGAAAAACTGTTTTTT.

The chain couples TRBV2 to TRBJ2-7, with a possible D match to TRBD2 (6 bases). Germline loops: CDR1 SNHLY, CDR2 FYNNEI. The CDR3 is 16 amino acids. The V and J ends lost 7 bases and 5 bases respectively, with 24 bases between them. CDR3: CASTRPGVGTANEQYF. Here the CDR3 DNA reads TGTGCCAGCACCAGACCGGGGGTTGGGACCGCCAACGAGCAGTACTTC.

The chain uses TRBV18 and TRBJ1-2; D possibly corresponds to TRBD1 (6 bases). CDR3 length: 13 residues. Trimming stripped 2 bases from V and 6 bases from J, with 10 bases between. The germline V gene encodes CDR1 KGHSH and CDR2 LQKENI. CDR3 region: CASSPTRGDGYTF. CDR3 sequence (DNA): TGTGCCAGCTCACCAACCAGGGGCGATGGCTACACCTTC.

This clone was seen a few times. The chain joins TRBV5-4 to TRBJ2-3, with D maybe TRBD2 (6 bases). Per the germline V gene, CDR1 is SGHNT and CDR2 is YYREEE (reference sequence). V lost 4 bases and J lost 4, with 10 bases in between. This CDR3 spans 13 amino acids. The CDR3 bases are TGTGCCAGCAGCCCCGGGGGTCCAGATACGCAGTATTTT. This gives the protein CASSPGGPDTQYF.

This clone has a handful of counts. The J gene is TRBJ1-2, the V gene TRBV13; D is uncertain. Per the germline V gene, CDR1 is PRHDT and CDR2 is FYEKMQ (reference sequence). The CDR3 runs to 16 residues. Trimming left V 5 bases short and J 4 bases short, with 20 bases between. The CDR3 loop is CASSQFLEVYGYGYTF. The CDR3, as DNA: TGTGCCAGCAGCCAATTCCTTGAGGTTTACGGCTATGGCTACACCTTC.

In nucleotides, the CDR3 is TGTGCCAGCAGCCGACAGGGGGCCGGGGAGCTGTTTTTT. Residues: CASSRQGAGELFF. The chain recombines TRBV11-3 with TRBJ2-2, with TRBD1 matching 9 bases. The CDR3 totals 13 residues. Germline values: CDR1 SGHNT, CDR2 YENEEA. V lost 5 bases and J lost 6; bases outside the gene matches: 1.

The rearrangement uses TRBV10-2 and TRBJ2-2, with D unclear. CDR1 WSHSY and CDR2 SAAADI come from the germline V gene. V dropped 6 bases and J dropped 4 bases, with 9 bases sitting between them. CDR3 size: 13 residues. CDR3 sequence reads: CASRKQSTGELFF. The CDR3 coding sequence is TGCGCCAGCAGAAAACAGAGCACCGGGGAGCTGTTTTTT.

The chain couples TRBV19 to TRBJ1-4, with D perhaps matching TRBD1 (5 bases). The germline gives CDR1 LNHDA, CDR2 SQIVND (reference sequence). Trimming removed 4 bases from V and 11 bases from J, with 11 bases in between. The CDR3 loop spans 12 amino acids. The CDR3 DNA sequence: TGTGCCAGTAGTACCCCGGAGGGGAAACTGTTTTTT. Translation: CASSTPEGKLFF.

The V call is TRBV5-1, the J call TRBJ1-2; 7 positions match TRBD1. The CDR3 loop spans 14 amino acids. Germline CDR1 SGHRS, CDR2 YFSETQ. Trimming cost V 0 bases and J 6 bases; bases outside gene matches: 5. The chain's CDR3 is CASSLDRGKDGYTF. In DNA form, the CDR3 reads TGCGCCAGCAGCTTGGACAGGGGAAAAGATGGCTACACCTTC. The variable domain in full, with the rest retrieved from reference TRBV5-1 and TRBJ1-2, is KAGVTQTPRYLIKTRGQQVTLSCSPISGHRSVSWYQQTPGQGLQFLFEYFSETQRNKGNFPGRFSGRQFSNSRSEMNVSTLELGDSALYLCASSLDRGKDGYTFGSGTRLTVV.

The rearrangement links TRBV18 to TRBJ1-1; D is perhaps TRBD1 (6 bases). CDR3 length equals 13 residues. Germline V gene sequence: CDR1 KGHSH, CDR2 LQKENI. Trimming cost V 6 bases and J 3 bases, with 11 bases left between them. The CDR3 coding sequence is TGTGCCAGCTCGCCGGGACAAGACACTGAAGCTTTCTTT. Amino acid sequence: CASSPGQDTEAFF.

The chain employs TRBV10-2 and TRBJ2-3; 14 bases are shared with TRBD2. V lost 6 bases to trimming and J lost 4 bases; unmatched junction nucleotides: 3. The CDR3 spans 15 residues. Germline V gives CDR1 WSHSY, CDR2 SAAADI. The CDR3 DNA follows: TGCGCCAGCAGACCGACTAGCGGGGGGGCAGATACGCAGTATTTT. Residues: CASRPTSGGADTQYF.

V is TRBV9 and J is TRBJ2-7, with 7 bases aligning to TRBD1. This CDR3 comprises 13 residues. CDR1 and CDR2 (germline): SGDLS, YYNGEE. V gave up 1 base and J gave up 6 bases; unmatched junction bases: 4. The CDR3 DNA is TGTGCCAGCAGCGTAACAGGGGTTTCCGAGCAGTACTTC. This encodes CASSVTGVSEQYF.

A single count supports this clone. V usage is TRBV18 and J usage is TRBJ2-7, with 8 bases aligning to TRBD2. CDR1 is KGHSH, CDR2 LQKENI, per germline. There are 13 residues in the CDR3. After removal of 2 bases from V and 7 bases from J, the junction contained 4 bases not matched to a gene. DNA of the CDR3: TGTGCCAGCTCACCAGGCGGGGGGCTGGAGCAGTACTTC. Its protein product is CASSPGGGLEQYF.

The genes are TRBV5-1 and TRBJ2-5; 8 bases line up with TRBD2. The V gene's germline CDR1 is SGHRS and CDR2 YFSETQ. The CDR3 loop spans 17 amino acids. Losses at the gene ends were 4 bases for V and 1 base for J; bases not matched to a gene: 12. The CDR3 DNA reads TGCGCCAGCAGCCCCCCTCTGAGCGGGGGCCTCCAAGAGACCCAGTACTTC. This translates into CASSPPLSGGLQETQYF.

The J gene is TRBJ2-1, the V gene TRBV4-3; tentatively, D is TRBD2 (5 bases). With 4 bases removed from V and 0 bases from J, the gap between germline ends came to 19 bases. The CDR3 extends over 18 amino acids. Germline V CDR1 and CDR2: LGHNA, YSLEER. CDR3 nucleotides: TGCGCCAGCAGCCCCACAAGCCAACTAGGGCTCTCCTACAATGAGCAGTTCTTC. As protein: CASSPTSQLGLSYNEQFF.

This chain joins TRBV7-3 and TRBJ1-1, with TRBD1 matching over 8 bases. This CDR3 has 16 residues. Germline CDR1 and CDR2: SGHTA and FQGTGA. The junction had 9 bases not matched to a gene; V was cut back by 5 bases and J by 1 base. This CDR3 is CASSQNGQGWNTEAFF. CDR3 nucleotides: TGTGCCAGCAGCCAAAATGGACAGGGATGGAACACTGAAGCTTTCTTT.

This chain connects TRBV2 to TRBJ1-1; the D gene is possibly TRBD1 (5 bases). This CDR3 has 13 residues. CDR1 and CDR2 (germline): SNHLY, FYNNEI. V gave up 6 bases and J gave up 1 base, with 9 bases separating them. In DNA, the CDR3 is TGTGCCAGCAGCCTTGACAGGAACACTGAAGCTTTCTTT. Translated: CASSLDRNTEAFF.

This rearrangement joins TRBV7-2 to TRBJ2-3; D might be TRBD2 (6 bases). Trimming removed 1 base from V and 6 bases from J, with 17 bases in between. The length of the CDR3 is 16 residues. CDR1 is SGHTA, CDR2 FQGNSA, per germline. CDR3 sequence: CASSLVAGLGGDTQYF. CDR3 DNA sequence: TGTGCCAGCAGCTTAGTGGCGGGACTCGGTGGCGATACGCAGTATTTT.

The V and J genes are TRBV4-3 and TRBJ2-7; D could derive from TRBD1 or TRBD2 (6 bases each). CDR1 and CDR2 from the germline V gene are LGHNA and YSLEER. The CDR3 contains 15 residues. Trimming shortened V by 2 bases and J by 3 bases, and 14 bases separated the two germline ends. In nucleotides, the CDR3 is TGCGCCAGCAGCCAAATAGGGGGGCCGAACTACGAGCAGTACTTC. It encodes CASSQIGGPNYEQYF.

In this sample, this clone turned up many times. The chain couples TRBV15 to TRBJ2-1; D remains unclear. Germline CDR1 is LNHNV and CDR2 is YYDKDF (reference sequence). CDR3 length: 12 residues. V lost 2 bases to trimming and J lost 10 bases, with 9 bases between them. The CDR3 loop is CATSRRWGEQFF. CDR3 DNA: TGTGCCACCAGCAGACGGTGGGGAGAGCAGTTCTTC.

The chain employs TRBV28 and TRBJ2-3, with 10 bases identical to TRBD2. This CDR3 region has 16 residues. The V segment lost 4 bases and the J segment 3 bases; nucleotides outside the gene matches: 7. Germline V lookup: CDR1 MDHEN, CDR2 SYDVKM. The DNA of the CDR3 is TGTGCCAGCAGTTACCCAGCGGGGGGGGAAACAGATACGCAGTATTTT. Translated, it gives CASSYPAGGETDTQYF.

J is TRBJ2-7 and V is TRBV7-9; 10 bases fit TRBD1. This CDR3 contains 13 residues. Germline CDR1 and CDR2: SEHNR and FQNEAQ (reference sequence). Losses at the gene ends were 5 bases for V and 6 bases for J; bases not matched to a gene: 4. The CDR3 coding sequence is TGTGCCAGCAGCCCGACAGGGGGCACCGAGCAGTACTTC. Protein: CASSPTGGTEQYF.